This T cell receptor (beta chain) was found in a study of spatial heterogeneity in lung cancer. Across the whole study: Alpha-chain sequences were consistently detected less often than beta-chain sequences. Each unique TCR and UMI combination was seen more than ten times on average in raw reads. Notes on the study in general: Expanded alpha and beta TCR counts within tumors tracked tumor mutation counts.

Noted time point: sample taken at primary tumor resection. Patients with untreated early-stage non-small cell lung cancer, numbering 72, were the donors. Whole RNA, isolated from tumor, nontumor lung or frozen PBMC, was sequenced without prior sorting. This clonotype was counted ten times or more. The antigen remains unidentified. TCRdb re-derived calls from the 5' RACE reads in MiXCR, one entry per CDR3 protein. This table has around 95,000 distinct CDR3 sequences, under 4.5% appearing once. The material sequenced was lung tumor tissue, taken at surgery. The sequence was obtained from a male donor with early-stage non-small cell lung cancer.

The CDR3 reads CASSAITTNTEAFF. Written as DNA, the CDR3 is TGTGCCAGCAGCGCAATTACAACGAACACTGAAGCTTTCTTT. The chain employs TRBV14 and TRBJ1-1; D unclear. The CDR3 runs 14 residues. V lost 5 bases to trimming and J lost 1 base, with 11 bases between them. Germline V lookup: CDR1 SGHDN, CDR2 FVKESK.